The clone carrying this TCR beta chain has only one observation. Germline V gene data show CDR1 as LNHNV and CDR2 as YYDKDF (reference sequence). The length of the CDR3 is 14 residues. The junction had 2 bases not matched to a gene; V was cut back by 3 bases and J by 3 bases. The record originates from a study of blood T cells in healthy people across ages. A second PCR of 7 to 11 cycles used a sample-barcoded 5' primer and a J-beta primer mix. TCRdb reprocessed the 5' RACE reads with MiXCR, giving one entry per CDR3 protein. Of about 1,400,000 distinct CDR3 sequences listed, around 39% are singletons.

The chain couples TRBV15 to TRBJ1-5; 7 positions agree with TRBD1. The origin of this receptor is a woman between 18 and 30 years old in good health. Sequencing used blood. This CDR3 is CATSRTGNNQPQHF. The DNA of the CDR3 is TGTGCCACCAGCAGGACAGGGAACAATCAGCCCCAGCATTTT.